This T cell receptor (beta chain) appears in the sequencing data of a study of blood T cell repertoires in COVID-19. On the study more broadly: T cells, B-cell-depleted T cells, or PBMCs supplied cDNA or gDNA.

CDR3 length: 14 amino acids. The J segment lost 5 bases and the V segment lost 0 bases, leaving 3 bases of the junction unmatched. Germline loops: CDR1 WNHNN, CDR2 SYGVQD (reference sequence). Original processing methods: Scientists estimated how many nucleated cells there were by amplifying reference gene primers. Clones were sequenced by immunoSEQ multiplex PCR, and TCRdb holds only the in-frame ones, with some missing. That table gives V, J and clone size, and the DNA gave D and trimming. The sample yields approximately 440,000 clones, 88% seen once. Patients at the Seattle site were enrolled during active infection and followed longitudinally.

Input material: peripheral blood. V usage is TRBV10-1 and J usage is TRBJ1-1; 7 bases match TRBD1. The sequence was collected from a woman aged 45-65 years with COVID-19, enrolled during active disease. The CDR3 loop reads CASSESGRGTEAFF. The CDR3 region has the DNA TGCGCCAGCAGTGAGTCGGGCAGGGGGACTGAAGCTTTCTTT.